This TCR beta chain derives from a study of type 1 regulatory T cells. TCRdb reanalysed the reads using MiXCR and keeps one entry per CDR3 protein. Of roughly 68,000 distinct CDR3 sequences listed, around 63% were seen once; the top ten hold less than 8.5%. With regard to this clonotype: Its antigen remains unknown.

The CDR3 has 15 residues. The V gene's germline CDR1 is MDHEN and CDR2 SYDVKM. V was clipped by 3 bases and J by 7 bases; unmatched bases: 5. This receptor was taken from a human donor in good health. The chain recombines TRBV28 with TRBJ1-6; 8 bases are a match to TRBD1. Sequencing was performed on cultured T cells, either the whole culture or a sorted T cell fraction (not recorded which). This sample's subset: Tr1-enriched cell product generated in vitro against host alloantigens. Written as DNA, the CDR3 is TGTGCCAGCAGTTTGATACAGGGGGGAAATTCACCCCTCCACTTT. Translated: CASSLIQGGNSPLHF.